The T cell receptor beta chain under discussion was sequenced for a study of blood T cell repertoires in COVID-19. Study as a whole: There were acute and convalescent COVID-19 samples, and they came from the United States, Italy and Spain. Sample material is recorded as cDNA or gDNA derived from T cells, B-cell-depleted T cells, or PBMCs.

Per the authors' pipeline: By means of reference gene primer amplification, nucleated cell counts were estimated. TCRdb's table, derived via immunoSEQ multiplex PCR, lists solely in-frame clones and lacks some. That table supplies the V and J calls and clone size; D and trimming were determined from the DNA. The sample shows tens of thousands of clones, 75% to 85% of them seen only once. Those enrolled in Seattle joined during active infection and were followed longitudinally afterward. The CDR3 is 11 amino acids. Trimming took 6 bases from V and 5 from J, leaving 7 bases between them. Germline CDR1 MNHNS, CDR2 SASEGT.

The chain recombines TRBV6-1 with TRBJ2-5; the D is unclear. Sequenced sample: peripheral blood. This receptor was obtained from a woman aged 70-85 years with COVID-19, enrolled during active disease. DNA for the CDR3: TGTGCCAGCAGCACCGGGGAGACCCAGTACTTC. Translation: CASSTGETQYF.